The clone carrying this T cell receptor beta chain was counted once. Trimming pared 2 bases from V and 8 bases from J, leaving 7 bases between. The CDR3 covers 12 residues. In germline, CDR1 is SGHRS, CDR2 YFSETQ. This sample was taken from a study of T cells after somatic rescue of genetic block. The repertoire was sequenced with immunoSEQ multiplex PCR; TCRdb's copy has only in-frame clones and lacks some. The data show approximately 100,000 clones, around 89% seen once. This sequence originates from a woman younger than 35. The chain carries TRBV5-1 and TRBJ1-4, with D possibly matching TRBD1 (5 bases). Sequencing input: peripheral blood mononuclear cells (PBMCs). CDR3 protein: CASSFGDEKLFF. The CDR3 nucleotides read TGCGCCAGCAGCTTTGGGGACGAAAAACTGTTTTTT.